This entry is about one TCR beta chain. In its sample, this clone was seen once. The clone's antigen remains unknown. Base qualities are not at hand, and no much larger clone is one base apart. The data stem from a study of cytomegalovirus exposure and HLA in healthy donors (dated by TCRdb to about 2017). About the full investigation: An earlier analysis of several hundred of the donors reported about 260 Gb of sequence data and 95 million to 140 million unique TCR beta sequences obtained from about 179 million T cells. Roughly 310 gigabases of sequencing data and 70 million to 100 million unique TCR sequences were included in an early release covering several hundred HLA-typed donors. Of the roughly 400 genotyped donors, less than 85% were placed in the genetic ancestry cluster associated with self-reported Caucasian donors. The aim of the study was to test whether cataloging public T cell receptors could identify signatures of past pathogen exposure. The T cell repertoires of several hundred subjects were profiled by immunosequencing and related to cytomegalovirus serostatus. Along with the roughly 670-subject first cohort, a separate validation cohort of 120 different subjects was used. To predict cytomegalovirus infection status, the study combined high-throughput TCR immunosequencing, statistical association of individual TCRs with disease status, and machine learning. In a later analysis, previously published TCR beta repertoires from 550 to 700 donors were re-analyzed and high-resolution HLA genotyping was added so that TCR occurrence patterns could be studied. In the later analysis, no new phenotypic data were used to find candidate immune exposures; instead, reliance was placed on TCR beta sequences and their occurrence across donors. An earlier analysis of approximately 630 of the donors applied high-throughput TCR beta sequencing to assess whether each TCR beta V gene segment acted as functional or pseudogenic. Donor age, sex, ethnicity and CMV serostatus were collected together with the repertoire data. In a later genetic analysis, genome-wide SNP genotypes for about 55% of the 666 donors were used, and that subset was treated as a discovery cohort. All discovery cohort repertoires had been generated on a single sequencing platform. HLA typing included class I and class II loci at four-digit resolution. The number of donors typed differed by locus, with about 629-630 for A, B, C, DRB1 and DQB1, roughly 550 for DQA1, some 570 for DPA1, and under 490 for DPB1. Because of strong linkage in the cohort, five DR-DQ haplotypes were treated as single units for association and clustering. Among several hundred genotyped donors of the cohort, an average of about 240,000 unique TCR beta nucleotide sequences was sequenced per donor, of which 15% to 20% were non-productive.

The CDR3, cysteine through phenylalanine, is 14 amino acids long. Solely the CDR3 DNA is kept, with 42 bases framed from the first base. From a lookup of the germline V gene, CDR1 and CDR2 are SGHVS and FNYEAQ. Trimming removed 5 bases from V and 5 bases from J, leaving 15 bases between the germline ends. On the study overall, not on this receptor specifically: Specific HLA alleles were associated with some 15,000 TCR beta sequences at a false discovery rate of 0.05 in a later analysis. According to a later analysis, most CMV-associated TCR beta chains appeared to be HLA-restricted, and the HLA associations seemed to be driven largely by CMV exposure. A few of the identified cytomegalovirus-associated TCR beta chains were confirmed in vitro to be specific for cytomegalovirus antigens. The 87-base-pair reads could not distinguish some IMGT-functional V segments, including TRBV6-2 and TRBV6-3, so those segments were excluded. In an earlier analysis of fewer than 750 of the donors, most TCR beta V segments were observed in productive rearrangements about 87% or about 30% of the time, broadly matching IMGT annotations. The only immune exposure information available for the cohort was CMV serostatus. The classifier was reported to diagnose cytomegalovirus status with high specificity and sensitivity in both the original and validation cohorts. Across donors, most TCR sequences were observed very rarely, whereas some public TCRs were present in many individuals. The authors suggested that the approach could potentially be generalized to other disease states and immunological phenotypes. The study gave a list of 150 to 200 TCR beta chains associated with cytomegalovirus. A later analysis found that TCR association rates varied across HLA loci, with DRB1 alleles showing the most associated TCRs and HLA-C alleles the fewest. Only TCR beta chains were sequenced in this cohort, and the absence of alpha or paired-chain data limited detectable features. The sequencing pipeline was judged likely to have produced a cluster of highly shared sequence variants as a technical artifact. Compared with the approximately 600-donor mean, donors in an Asian-associated ancestry cluster had fewer N-insertions in productive TCRs, according to a later genetic analysis. Presence/absence analyses assumed roughly uniform sequencing depth across donors, an assumption that may not hold. Assigning TCR associations to individual alleles was difficult when HLA alleles, especially DR and DQ, strongly co-occurred. Linkage disequilibrium might explain the correlated functional status among segregating V segments, but an unknown experimental factor could not be ruled out. In a later analysis, HLA-associated TCR beta chains showed more clonal expansion and lower generation probabilities than non-associated chains that were equally common. A further reported finding was that TCR beta sequences accurately predicted the HLA-A and HLA-B alleles for most subjects in the first cohort. Because counts were too low, roughly 16 rarely observed V segments, including chromosome 9 orphons, were excluded from the earlier analysis of some 590 of the donors. Several of the top co-occurrence clusters appeared to be linked to parvovirus B19, influenza, CMV and Epstein-Barr virus, according to a later analysis. Because HLA typing was missing for some donors at each locus, association tests included only the typed subset. In a later genetic analysis, a missense DCLRE1C variant was associated with V-gene and J-gene trimming of TCR beta chains, and the association was replicated in an independent cohort.

The cohort was made up of about 670 healthy bone marrow donors. All cohort members were sampled while nominally healthy, although unrecorded immune exposures were likely present. The donor was CMV seronegative and belonged to the group of over 300 seronegative cohort members. A peripheral blood sample was provided by each donor, and peripheral blood mononuclear cells were used for TCR beta sequencing. Genomic DNA extraction from the blood cell samples was performed with the Qiagen DNeasy Blood Extraction Kit. Libraries were constructed by the immunoSEQ multiplex PCR assay. For the multiplex PCR, a mixture combining 60 forward primers for TCR Vbeta segments and 13 reverse primers for TCR Jbeta segments was used. The CDR3 region of rearranged TCR beta genes was amplified from genomic DNA with a multiplex PCR assay. The Illumina HiSeq System was used to sequence the amplified TCR beta libraries as 87-base-pair reads. Processing in the source paper ran as follows. Across the 600 to 700 repertoires, a later analysis counted tens of millions of unique TCR beta chains, 9.5 million to 12 million of which were shared by at least two donors. Raw reads were error-corrected and collapsed into unique sequences with a nearest-neighbor algorithm that merged closely related sequences to remove PCR and sequencing errors. CDR3 sequences were aligned to IMGT reference sequences to assign V, D and J gene segments. For a sequence to be retained, a match of at least six nucleotides to both a V gene segment and a J gene segment was required. A rearrangement was called productive if the CDR3 had no stop codons and remained in frame with V and J, and every other rearrangement was called non-productive. Following IMGT convention, CDR3 was defined as the stretch from the second conserved V-encoded cysteine to the conserved J-encoded phenylalanine. Sequences without an unambiguous match to a single V gene segment were excluded from the earlier analysis of several hundred of the donors. In an earlier analysis of 587 of the donors, V segments were called functional above 56.7% productive rearrangements and were called segregating when the between-donor standard deviation exceeded 5%. A statistical classification framework was built for diagnosing cytomegalovirus status from the catalog of TCR beta chain sequences. A later analysis assigned V and J genes by comparing TCR nucleotide sequences with IMGT/GENE-DB human TR gene sequences. A later analysis assigned CDR3 sequences and most-parsimonious VDJ recombination scenarios with the TCRdist pipeline. In a later analysis, each TCR beta chain was defined by its CDR3 amino acid sequence together with its V-gene family, and reads without a unique V-gene family were excluded. As a way to deal with suspected cross-contamination and a sequencing artifact, a later analysis dropped more than 500 nucleotide sequences that were highly shared and had low generation probability. For each public chain, a later analysis derived a clonal expansion index from normalized ranks of inferred template counts within each repertoire. In a later analysis, generation probabilities were computed with a VDJ recombination model fitted to out-of-frame rearrangements, and the resulting probabilities were checked against IGoR. In a later analysis, TCR-TCR, TCR-HLA and TCR-CMV co-occurrence was scored with hypergeometric tests, and a repertoire-size bias correction was applied to TCR pairs. To estimate false discovery rates, a later analysis permuted the HLA or CMV assignments 20 times. In a later analysis, co-occurring TCRs were grouped using DBSCAN, and TCRdist sequence similarity was added for clustering within HLA-allele-positive subsets. Repertoires with fewer than 30,000 or more than 120,000 public chains, plus five repertoires with anomalous nucleotide sharing, were excluded from co-occurrence clustering. TCRdb took this table from immuneACCESS and kept in-frame rearrangements with V and J called. Such tables lack part of the clones; where checked against another copy, unresolved V genes explain under half of the gap, and the rest is unexplained. V, J and clone size are taken as reported in that table, and D and trimming were inferred from the DNA itself. The sample table records about 67,000 clones; approximately 67% of these occur just once. The ten largest make up approximately 2.2% of the sample.

The chain was built from TRBV7-6 and TRBJ2-5; the D gene assignment is ambiguous. The sequence derives from a woman under 40 in good health and CMV-seronegative. Sequenced: PBMCs. Read as DNA, the sequence is TGTGCCAGCAGCCCCCCCGCTCCGAGGGAGACCCAGTACTTC. This encodes CASSPPAPRETQYF.